Listed below are T cell receptor beta chains from one sample, sequenced in a study of OX40 agonist ivuxolimab in advanced cancers. Profiled with immunoSEQ multiplex PCR; TCRdb holds only in-frame clones, not every one. This table holds about 50,000 clones, about 88% found once. This material consisted of CD4+ or CD8+ T cells sorted from blood, taken in a trial of the OX40 agonist ivuxolimab. The receptors stem from an adult with an advanced solid tumor such as melanoma, head and neck, liver or kidney cancer. Each CDR3 is given with its conserved first and last residue. The D gene is left open where the match is weak. Some rows mark clone size as missing; the rest say once, few, many or name a class of expanded clone.

TRBJ2-3,TRBV7-3,TRBD2,.,TGTGCCAGCAGCTCCGGACTAGCGGGAGACTACATGTTGACAGATACGCAGTATTTT,CASSSGLAGDYMLTDTQYF
TRBJ2-3,TRBV5-1,.,.,TGCGCCAGCAGCAAATCCTACGCGGGACAAACGCAGTATTTT,CASSKSYAGQTQYF
TRBJ2-3,TRBV30,.,.,TGTGCCTGGAGTGTACAAGGGGATACGCAGTATTTT,CAWSVQGDTQYF
TRBJ2-2,TRBV29-1,.,.,TGCAGCGTTGGTGGGGCCGGGGAGCTGTTTTTT,CSVGGAGELFF
TRBJ1-5,TRBV6-1,.,.,TGTGCCAGCAGTGAAGCTGGGGGGCGCTTTCAGCCCCAGCATTTT,CASSEAGGRFQPQHF
TRBJ2-7,TRBV5-4,TRBD2,.,TGTGCCAGCAGCCTAGGACTAGCGGGAGGGGGCGACTTC,CASSLGLAGGGDF
TRBJ2-7,TRBV7-8,TRBD2,.,TGTGCCAGCAGCTCGGGACTAGCAGCCTACGAGCAGTACTTC,CASSSGLAAYEQYF
TRBJ2-5,TRBV6-5,.,.,TGTGCCAGCACCCCCGTTGAGACCCAGTACTTC,CASTPVETQYF
TRBJ2-2,TRBV13,.,.,TGTGCCAGCAGCTTCAGGGGAACCGGGGAGCTGTTTTTT,CASSFRGTGELFF
TRBJ2-1,TRBV21-1,.,.,TGTGCCAGCAGCAAAGGGGGGGGTTACAATGAGCAGTTCTTC,CASSKGGGYNEQFF
TRBJ2-7,TRBV6-4,.,.,TGTGCCAGCAGTTGCTCCTACGAGCAGTACTTC,CASSCSYEQYF
TRBJ2-7,TRBV27,TRBD1,.,TGTGCCAGCAGCCTGGACAGGTCGAGGGAGCAGTACTTC,CASSLDRSREQYF
TRBJ2-7,TRBV11-3,.,.,TGTGCCAGCAGCTTAGACACCTACGAGCAGTACTTC,CASSLDTYEQYF
TRBJ2-1,TRBV2,.,.,TGTGCCAGCAGTGAAAGGGGTTACAATGAGCAGTTCTTC,CASSERGYNEQFF
TRBJ2-1,TRBV1,.,few,TGCACCAGCAGCCAAGATGGCAGGGGGCGCGGGCTCTTCAATGAGCAGTTCTTC,CTSSQDGRGRGLFNEQFF
TRBJ2-3,TRBV2,TRBD2,.,TGTGCCACTGACGGGGGGAGGGCGGCAGATACGCAGTATTTT,CATDGGRAADTQYF
TRBJ2-3,TRBV7-6,TRBD2,.,TGTGCCAGCAGCCGCCGGGGGGACGTCCCCCCAGATACGCAGTATTTT,CASSRRGDVPPDTQYF
TRBJ2-1,TRBV6-5,TRBD1,.,TGTGCCAGCAGTTACGGACAGGCGCAGTTCTTC,CASSYGQAQFF
TRBJ2-3,TRBV7-9,.,.,TGTGCCTGGCGAGGGAAGGGATCAGATACGCAGTATTTT,CAWRGKGSDTQYF
TRBJ1-5,TRBV29-1,TRBD1,.,TGCAGCGTCAAAAAGACAGGGACCCTTCGCCTTAGCAATCAGCCCCAGCATTTT,CSVKKTGTLRLSNQPQHF
TRBJ2-7,TRBV5-4,TRBD2,.,TGTGCCAGCAGCTTACCGGGACTACGATCCTACGAGCAGTACTTC,CASSLPGLRSYEQYF
TRBJ2-7,TRBV7-3,.,.,TGTGCCAGCACCTTGAGGGGCGGGACAGTTTCCTACGAGCAGTACTTC,CASTLRGGTVSYEQYF
TRBJ2-1,TRBV29-1,.,.,TGCAGCGTTGATGGCGCAAGCTCCTACAATGAGCAGTTCTTC,CSVDGASSYNEQFF
TRBJ2-7,TRBV30,TRBD2,.,TGTGCCTGGAGTGGGGGTAGCGGGAGGGCCCACGAGCAGTACTTC,CAWSGGSGRAHEQYF
TRBJ2-7,TRBV21-1,.,.,TGTGCCAGCACTACCTCCCGGGCTCTCGAGCAGTACTTC,CASTTSRALEQYF
TRBJ2-7,TRBV28,.,.,TGTGCCAGCAGTACATTAGACGGGCCCTACGAGCAGTACTTC,CASSTLDGPYEQYF
TRBJ2-5,TRBV5-1,TRBD2,.,TGCGCCAGCAGCCGTAGCGGGAGTGAGACCCAGTACTTC,CASSRSGSETQYF
TRBJ1-1,TRBV15,.,.,TGTGCCACCAGCTTCGAATTTACTGGGAACACTGAAGCTTTCTTT,CATSFEFTGNTEAFF
TRBJ2-7,TRBV29-1,TRBD1,.,TGCAGCGTTGCAGGGACAGGGGCCTACGAGCAGTACTTC,CSVAGTGAYEQYF
TRBJ2-1,TRBV19,TRBD1,.,TGTGCCAGTAGTATCGGGCAGGGGGCTTACAATGAGCAGTTCTTC,CASSIGQGAYNEQFF
TRBJ2-1,TRBV9,TRBD2,once,TGTGCCAGCAGCGCTGTATCCGGGACTACCGAGGAGAATGAGCAGTTCTTC,CASSAVSGTTEENEQFF
TRBJ1-3,TRBV7-8,.,.,TGTGCCAGCAGCTTAGCGCACAGCTCTGGAAACACCATATATTTT,CASSLAHSSGNTIYF
TRBJ2-5,TRBV4-1,.,once,TGCGCCAGCAGCCATACGCCGGGACGTCCTAAAGAGACCCAGTACTTC,CASSHTPGRPKETQYF
TRBJ2-7,TRBV2,.,once,TGTGCCAGCAGCAGGGGGGCCGGGTACGAGCAGTACTTC,CASSRGAGYEQYF
TRBJ1-2,TRBV15,.,.,TGTGCCACCAGCACTTCAGGGACCCCTAACTATGGCTACACCTTC,CATSTSGTPNYGYTF
TRBJ1-2,TRBV19,.,.,TGTGCCAGTAGAGCGCCAGGGACTAACTATGGCTACACCTTC,CASRAPGTNYGYTF
TRBJ1-1,TRBV5-8,.,once,TGTGCCAGCAGTACCGGTCGGACTTTGAACACTGAAGCTTTCTTT,CASSTGRTLNTEAFF